What follows are 4 T cell receptor beta chains derived from one specimen sequenced in a study of T-cell memory formation after mild COVID-19. TCRdb reprocessed the 5' RACE reads with MiXCR, giving one entry per CDR3 protein. The table records some 120,000 distinct CDR3 sequences, about a sixth of them present only once. Input material: PBMCs or a T cell subset sorted from them (not recorded which). The origin of the receptors is a man between 18 and 29 years old who had mild COVID-19 (a few samples of this study predate the infection). Cell type and time point are not known.

The chain employs TRBV20-1 and TRBJ1-2; D perhaps matches TRBD1 (5 bases). Germline CDR1 DFQATT, CDR2 SNEGSKA (reference sequence). The CDR3 is 14 residues long. Trimming removed 6 bases at V and 0 bases at J, with 14 bases between. CDR3 bases: TGCAGTGCCAGGAGGGGAACAGCTAACTATGGCTACACCTTC. As protein: CSARRGTANYGYTF.

A single count supports this clonotype. The J gene is TRBJ1-6, the V gene TRBV9; D uncertain. CDR3 length equals 13 residues. With 3 bases removed from V and 12 bases from J, the gap between germline ends came to 13 bases. CDR1 and CDR2 (germline): SGDLS, YYNGEE. This CDR3 reads CASSAHPRQPLHF. As DNA, the CDR3 is TGTGCCAGCAGCGCCCATCCCAGACAACCCCTCCACTTT.

The gene calls are TRBV10-3 and TRBJ1-1; no reliable D call. The length of the CDR3 is 11 residues. Germline CDR1 ENHRY, CDR2 SYGVKD. The V gene lost 6 bases and the J gene lost 7 bases, with 9 bases spanning the gap. Here the CDR3 DNA reads TGTGCCATCAGAGAACAGATTGAAGCTTTCTTT. Its translation: CAIREQIEAFF.

The chain joins TRBV18 to TRBJ2-1; 9 nucleotides match TRBD1. The CDR3 spans 14 residues. J lost 16 bases, V lost 3 bases, and 13 bases had no gene match. Per the germline V gene, CDR1 is KGHSH and CDR2 is LQKENI. CDR3 DNA sequence: TGTGCCAGCTCACCCAGGAACTTGGGACAGGGATTTTTCTTC. It yields the protein CASSPRNLGQGFFF.